Following are 30 T cell receptor beta chains from one sample sequenced in a study of beta chain features in type 1 diabetes. Of the isolated RNA, all was reverse transcribed, and so the sequenced material was expressed TCRB transcripts. The table came from immunoSEQ multiplex PCR; TCRdb's copy has only in-frame clones and leaves some out. This repertoire shows about 140,000 clones, over 9.5% found once; its top ten account for 1% to 1.5%. The sample consisted of naive CD4+ T cells from blood. Source of these receptors: a man younger than 30 in good health.

This clone showed up just a few times. The rearrangement links TRBV11-2 to TRBJ2-7; D unresolved. The CDR3 extends over 14 amino acids. Germline assignment: CDR1 SGHAT and CDR2 FQNNGV. Between the trimmed V and J ends, which lost 1 base and 2 bases, there was a span of 9 bases. The CDR3 protein is CASSLGLTTYEQYF. The CDR3 DNA reads as TGTGCCAGCAGCTTAGGACTGACGACCTACGAGCAGTACTTC. The full variable domain, in which reference TRBV11-2 and TRBJ2-7 provide the parts outside the CDR3, is EAGVAQSPRYKIIEKRQSVAFWCNPISGHATLYWYQQILGQGPKLLIQFQNNGVVDDSQLPKDRFSAERLKGVDSTLKIQPAKLEDSAVYLCASSLGLTTYEQYFGPGTRLTVT.

The V gene is TRBV5-8, the J gene TRBJ2-1; 7 bases line up with TRBD2. The CDR3 is made up of 15 amino acids. Germline V CDR1 and CDR2: SGHTS, YDEGEE. Trimming at V came to 3 bases and at J to 7 bases, leaving 10 bases not matched to a gene. This CDR3 reads CASSSRPGGGNEQFF. CDR3 DNA sequence: TGTGCCAGCAGCTCCCGACCGGGGGGTGGGAATGAGCAGTTCTTC.

The chain uses TRBV14 and TRBJ1-1, with D perhaps TRBD1 (6 bases). Germline lookup yields CDR1 SGHDN and CDR2 FVKESK. The CDR3 runs to 14 residues. V lost 4 bases, J lost 1 base, and 10 bases lay in between. CDR3 sequence (DNA): TGTGCCAGCAGCCGAGGACAGTCGAACACTGAAGCTTTCTTT. Translated: CASSRGQSNTEAFF.

CDR3 nucleotide sequence: TGCAGCGTTAGCCCAAGACTCCAAGAGACCCAGTACTTC. Protein sequence: CSVSPRLQETQYF. The chain links TRBV29-1 to TRBJ2-5; no firm D call. The CDR3 consists of 13 residues. The V end lost 5 bases, the J end lost 1 base, and 11 bases lay between the germline ends. Germline V gene lookup returns CDR1 SQVTM and CDR2 ANQGSEA.

This clone was observed a handful of times. V is TRBV7-9 and J is TRBJ2-5, with a tentative D call TRBD1 (6 bases). The V and J ends lost 6 bases and 4 bases respectively, with 12 bases between them. The germline V gene has CDR1 SEHNR and CDR2 FQNEAQ (reference sequence). There are 13 residues in the CDR3. The CDR3 here is CASRGTTPETQYF. The CDR3 nucleotides read TGTGCCAGCAGAGGGACAACGCCAGAGACCCAGTACTTC.

The V and J genes are TRBV5-1 and TRBJ2-2; D gene uncertain. CDR1 and CDR2 from the germline V gene are SGHRS and YFSETQ. The CDR3 is 12 residues long. Trimming removed 4 bases at V and 6 bases at J, with 7 bases between. The CDR3 spells CASSAEAGELFF. The CDR3 DNA reads as TGCGCCAGCAGCGCAGAGGCCGGGGAGCTGTTTTTT.

This clone was detected only a few times. The V and J genes are TRBV4-1 and TRBJ1-1, with 8 bases identical to TRBD1. The CDR3 contains 16 residues. Per the germline V gene, CDR1 is MGHRA and CDR2 is YSYEKL. V shed 1 base and J 2 bases; nucleotides not matched to a gene: 6. Here the CDR3 DNA reads TGCGCCAGCAGCCAAGGCCCGGACAGGGTAAACACTGAAGCTTTCTTT. It specifies CASSQGPDRVNTEAFF.

This clone showed up just a few times. The genes are TRBV7-2 and TRBJ2-7, with 10 bases fitting TRBD2. Germline trimming cut 5 bases from V and 0 bases from J; bases unmatched to any gene: 13. Germline CDR1 is SGHTA and CDR2 is FQGNSA. CDR3 length equals 18 residues. The CDR3 region is CASSPGVAGGHPSYEQYF. CDR3 coding DNA: TGTGCCAGCAGCCCCGGGGTAGCGGGGGGCCACCCCTCCTACGAGCAGTACTTC.

The rearrangement uses TRBV30 and TRBJ2-2; possibly TRBD1 for D (6 bases). The CDR3 sequence is 13 residues long. Trimming removed 3 bases from V and 1 base from J, with 6 bases in between. From germline, CDR1 is GTSNPN and CDR2 SVGIG (reference sequence). The CDR3 loop reads CAWRTGNTGELFF. The DNA for the CDR3 is TGTGCCTGGAGGACAGGGAACACCGGGGAGCTGTTTTTT.

The CDR3 reads CASSWLDSFTSTDTQYF. The DNA of the CDR3 is TGTGCCAGCAGCTGGCTGGACAGTTTCACTAGCACAGATACGCAGTATTTT. The V call is TRBV5-6, the J call TRBJ2-3; D possibly corresponds to TRBD1 (6 bases). Trimming left V 3 bases short and J 0 bases short, with 17 bases between. The CDR3 sequence is 17 residues long. CDR1 and CDR2 from the germline V gene are SGHDT and YYEEEE.

There are a few counts of this clone. This chain uses TRBV7-2 with TRBJ2-3; 11 positions agree with TRBD1. CDR1 and CDR2 (germline): SGHTA, FQGNSA. V was pared by 8 bases and J by 3 bases, with 7 bases of the junction left unmatched. The CDR3 contains 15 residues. CDR3: CASLEGTGGTDTQYF. The CDR3 DNA reads as TGTGCCAGCTTAGAGGGGACAGGGGGAACAGATACGCAGTATTTT.

This clone has more than one count but fewer than ten. CDR3 in amino acids: CASSYWGQTEETQYF. The CDR3 DNA follows: TGTGCCAGCAGTTACTGGGGACAGACGGAAGAGACCCAGTACTTC. This chain joins TRBV6-5 and TRBJ2-5; 7 bases map to TRBD1. Germline lookup yields CDR1 MNHEY and CDR2 SVGAGI. The CDR3 is made up of 15 amino acids. J was trimmed by 3 bases and V by 1 base; bases with no gene match: 5.

This clone was detected a few times. The CDR3 nucleotides read TGTGCCAGCAGTCGGACACTTACCGGGGAGCTGTTTTTT. Protein sequence: CASSRTLTGELFF. V gene TRBV2 combines with J gene TRBJ2-2; the D gene is possibly TRBD1 (5 bases). This CDR3 is built from 13 residues. Germline CDR1 SNHLY, CDR2 FYNNEI. Trimming cost V 5 bases and J 5 bases, with 9 bases left between them.

The V and J genes are TRBV5-1 and TRBJ2-5; D unresolved. The V end lost 6 bases, the J end lost 0 bases, and 6 bases lay between the germline ends. This CDR3 comprises 12 residues. The V gene's germline CDR1 is SGHRS and CDR2 YFSETQ. The chain's CDR3 is CASNQNQETQYF. The CDR3 DNA reads as TGCGCCAGCAATCAGAACCAAGAGACCCAGTACTTC.

The J gene is TRBJ1-4, the V gene TRBV29-1, with 8 positions matching TRBD1. Germline assignment: CDR1 SQVTM and CDR2 ANQGSEA. There are 13 residues in the CDR3. Trimming cost V 4 bases and J 8 bases; bases outside gene matches: 6. The CDR3 sequence is CSVGDRGHEKLFF. For the CDR3, the DNA is TGCAGCGTTGGTGACAGGGGCCACGAAAAACTGTTTTTT.

The chain combines TRBV7-9 with TRBJ1-2; 8 bases line up with TRBD1. V shed 5 bases, J shed 3 bases, and the junction held 11 bases outside the gene matches. CDR1 and CDR2 from the germline V gene are SEHNR and FQNEAQ (reference sequence). The CDR3 consists of 16 residues. The CDR3 spells CASSPRSGQGDYGYTF. CDR3 nucleotides: TGTGCCAGCAGCCCCCGTTCCGGACAGGGAGACTATGGCTACACCTTC.

V usage is TRBV6-5 and J usage is TRBJ2-3; D is perhaps TRBD1 (6 bases). The CDR3 extends over 11 amino acids. The V end was cut by 6 bases, the J end by 10 bases, with 11 bases between. CDR1 MNHEY and CDR2 SVGAGI come from the germline V gene. The CDR3 DNA reads TGTGCCAGCAGACAGACAGGCGCGCAGTATTTT. Its protein product is CASRQTGAQYF.

The chain joins TRBV7-3 to TRBJ2-7; the D gene is possibly TRBD1 (5 bases). Germline CDR1 is SGHTA and CDR2 is FQGTGA. The CDR3 has 14 residues. V was cut by 2 bases and J by 9 bases, with 17 bases left in between. CDR3 sequence (DNA): TGTGCCAGCAGCTTAGGCCAGGGTATCAAGGGGCAGTACTTC. Protein product: CASSLGQGIKGQYF.

The table lists this clone with a few counts. The chain joins TRBV5-1 to TRBJ1-2; tentative D call: TRBD1 (5 bases). The germline V gene has CDR1 SGHRS and CDR2 YFSETQ. V was clipped by 0 bases and J by 7 bases, with 13 bases between them. The CDR3 spans 14 residues. CDR3 bases: TGCGCCAGCAGCTTGGACAGGCCCTCGACTGGCTACACCTTC. This encodes CASSLDRPSTGYTF. The whole variable domain, remainder taken from reference TRBV5-1 and TRBJ1-2, is KAGVTQTPRYLIKTRGQQVTLSCSPISGHRSVSWYQQTPGQGLQFLFEYFSETQRNKGNFPGRFSGRQFSNSRSEMNVSTLELGDSALYLCASSLDRPSTGYTFGSGTRLTVV.

This clone was observed a few times. The J gene is TRBJ2-1, the V gene TRBV4-3, with a tentative D call TRBD2 (6 bases). Germline V gene data show CDR1 as LGHNA and CDR2 as YSLEER. V shed 1 base and J shed 4 bases, with 11 bases lying between them. The CDR3 covers 15 residues. CDR3 amino acids: CASSQGAGSYNEQFF. The CDR3 DNA follows: TGCGCCAGCAGCCAAGGGGCGGGGTCGTACAATGAGCAGTTCTTC.

The chain carries TRBV28 and TRBJ2-2; maybe TRBD1 (6 bases). The germline V gene encodes CDR1 MDHEN and CDR2 SYDVKM. The CDR3 extends over 17 amino acids. Trimming took off 6 bases at V and 0 bases at J, with 17 bases between the two ends. The CDR3 sequence: CASRFRDIPANTGELFF. For the CDR3, the DNA is TGTGCCAGCAGATTTCGGGACATCCCCGCGAACACCGGGGAGCTGTTTTTT. Full variable domain (missing parts from reference TRBV28 and TRBJ2-2): DVKVTQSSRYLVKRTGEKVFLECVQDMDHENMFWYRQDPGLGLRLIYFSYDVKMKEKGDIPEGYSVSREKKERFSLILESASTNQTSMYLCASRFRDIPANTGELFFGEGSRLTVL.

V gene TRBV28 combines with J gene TRBJ2-7; TRBD1 matches at 7 bases. The V segment lost 7 bases and the J segment 4 bases; nucleotides outside the gene matches: 10. CDR1 is MDHEN, CDR2 SYDVKM, per germline. There are 14 residues in the CDR3. The CDR3 bases are TGTGCCAGCACCATGACAGGGAATAGGTACGAGCAGTACTTC. Protein: CASTMTGNRYEQYF.

V gene TRBV6-6 combines with J gene TRBJ2-7, with a tentative D call TRBD2 (5 bases). Germline V gene lookup returns CDR1 MNHNY and CDR2 SVGAGI (reference sequence). The CDR3 runs to 14 residues. Between the trimmed V and J ends, which lost 0 bases and 2 bases, there was a span of 8 bases. The CDR3 sequence is CASSYSTGTYEQYF. DNA for the CDR3: TGTGCCAGCAGTTACTCGACGGGGACCTACGAGCAGTACTTC.

The chain joins TRBV7-9 to TRBJ2-5; D might be TRBD1 (6 bases). Trimming took 2 bases from V and 2 from J, leaving 9 bases between them. This CDR3 is 14 amino acids long. Germline CDR1 is SEHNR and CDR2 is FQNEAQ (reference sequence). CDR3 bases: TGTGCCAGCAGCTTACACGGGACACAAGAGACCCAGTACTTC. It is translated as CASSLHGTQETQYF.

V and J are TRBV5-1 and TRBJ2-2, with 9 positions matching TRBD2. V trimming: 2 bases; J trimming: 5 bases; junction bases outside the gene matches: 7. CDR1 and CDR2 (germline): SGHRS, YFSETQ. This CDR3 region has 16 residues. In DNA form, the CDR3 reads TGCGCCAGCAGCTTTGGAGCGGGGGGCGAGACCGGGGAGCTGTTTTTT. Amino acids: CASSFGAGGETGELFF.

This clone turned up a few times. The chain joins TRBV25-1 to TRBJ2-5; 8 nucleotides line up with TRBD2. V lost 7 bases and J lost 4; bases outside the gene matches: 14. Germline-derived CDR1 and CDR2 are MGHDK and SYGVNS. The CDR3 loop spans 16 amino acids. Here the CDR3 DNA reads TGTGCCAGCACCCAATCTTTTAGCGGGGCGGGAGAGACCCAGTACTTC. Translated, it gives CASTQSFSGAGETQYF.

There are a few counts of this clone. J is TRBJ2-2 and V is TRBV6-5; 13 nucleotides agree with TRBD2. V dropped 2 bases and J dropped 6; count of bases not matched to a gene: 3. Germline V gene sequence: CDR1 MNHEY, CDR2 SVGAGI. The CDR3 is 16 residues long. The CDR3 loop is CASSYGTSGDPGELFF. The DNA for the CDR3 is TGTGCCAGCAGTTACGGGACTAGCGGGGATCCCGGGGAGCTGTTTTTT.

The chain uses TRBV6-1 and TRBJ2-3; D perhaps matches TRBD1 (6 bases). Trimming cost V 6 bases and J 4 bases, with 14 bases left between them. CDR3 size: 14 residues. Germline-derived CDR1 and CDR2 are MNHNS and SASEGT. The CDR3 is CASRWIGGADTQYF. CDR3 sequence (DNA): TGTGCCAGCAGGTGGATAGGGGGAGCAGATACGCAGTATTTT.

This sequence joins TRBV19 and TRBJ1-2, with 9 bases matching TRBD1. In germline, CDR1 is LNHDA, CDR2 SQIVND (reference sequence). This CDR3 has 14 amino acids. V lost 4 bases to trimming and J lost 8 bases; unmatched junction nucleotides: 8. CDR3 amino acids: CASSNRDRVGGYTF. The DNA for the CDR3 is TGTGCCAGTAGTAACCGGGACAGGGTGGGAGGCTACACCTTC. Full variable domain (missing parts from reference TRBV19 and TRBJ1-2): DGGITQSPKYLFRKEGQNVTLSCEQNLNHDAMYWYRQDPGQGLRLIYYSQIVNDFQKGDIAEGYSVSREKKESFPLTVTSAQKNPTAFYLCASSNRDRVGGYTFGSGTRLTVV.

This chain connects TRBV7-8 to TRBJ1-4; D remains ambiguous. Germline V gene sequence: CDR1 SGHVS, CDR2 FQNEAQ. The CDR3 is made up of 14 amino acids. Trimming cost V 5 bases and J 0 bases, with 7 bases left between them. CDR3 nucleotide sequence: TGTGCCAGCAGCCGCCGGGCAACTAATGAAAAACTGTTTTTT. Protein sequence: CASSRRATNEKLFF.